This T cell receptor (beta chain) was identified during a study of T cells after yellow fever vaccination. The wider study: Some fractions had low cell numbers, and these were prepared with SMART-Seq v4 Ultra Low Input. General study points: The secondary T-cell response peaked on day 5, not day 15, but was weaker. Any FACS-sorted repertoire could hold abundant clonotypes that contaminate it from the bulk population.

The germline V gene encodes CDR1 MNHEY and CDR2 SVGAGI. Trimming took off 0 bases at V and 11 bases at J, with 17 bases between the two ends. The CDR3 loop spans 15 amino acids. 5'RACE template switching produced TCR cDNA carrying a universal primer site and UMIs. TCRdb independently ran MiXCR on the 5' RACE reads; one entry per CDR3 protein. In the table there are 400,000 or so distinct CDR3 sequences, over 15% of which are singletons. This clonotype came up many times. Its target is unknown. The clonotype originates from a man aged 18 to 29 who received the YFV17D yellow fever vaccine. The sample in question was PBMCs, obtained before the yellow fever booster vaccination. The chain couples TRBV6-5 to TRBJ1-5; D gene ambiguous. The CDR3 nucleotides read TGTGCCAGCAGTTACTCCGGGCCCAGCTCTACCACCCAGCATTTT. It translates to CASSYSGPSSTTQHF.